This TCR beta chain was retrieved from a study of Graves' ophthalmopathy and Graves' hyperthyroidism. The CDR3 is 16 amino acids. The V end was cut by 3 bases, the J end by 4 bases, with 18 bases between. Germline CDR1 and CDR2: LNHNV and YYDKDF (reference sequence). For repertoire sequencing, the TCR beta CDR3 regions were amplified from RNA transcripts. First-round RT-PCR used HTBI primers; second-round multiplex PCR followed. MiXCR, run by TCRdb on the multiplex PCR reads, gives a single entry per CDR3 protein. Of some 1.1 million distinct CDR3 sequences in the sample, about 38% were seen once. The J gene is TRBJ2-5, the V gene TRBV15; D might be TRBD2 (6 bases). Sequencing input: peripheral blood or thyroid tissue (not recorded which). The TCR sequence derives from an adult man with Graves' hyperthyroidism. The CDR3, as DNA: TGTGCCACCAGCAGTCCGAGGTCACGGGGGTCAGAGACCCAGTACTTC. This translates into CATSSPRSRGSETQYF. Full variable domain (rest looked up from reference TRBV15 and TRBJ2-5): DAMVIQNPRYQVTQFGKPVTLSCSQTLNHNVMYWYQQKSSQAPKLLFHYYDKDFNNEADTPDNFQSRRPNTSFCFLDIRSPGLGDTAMYLCATSSPRSRGSETQYFGPGTRLLVL.